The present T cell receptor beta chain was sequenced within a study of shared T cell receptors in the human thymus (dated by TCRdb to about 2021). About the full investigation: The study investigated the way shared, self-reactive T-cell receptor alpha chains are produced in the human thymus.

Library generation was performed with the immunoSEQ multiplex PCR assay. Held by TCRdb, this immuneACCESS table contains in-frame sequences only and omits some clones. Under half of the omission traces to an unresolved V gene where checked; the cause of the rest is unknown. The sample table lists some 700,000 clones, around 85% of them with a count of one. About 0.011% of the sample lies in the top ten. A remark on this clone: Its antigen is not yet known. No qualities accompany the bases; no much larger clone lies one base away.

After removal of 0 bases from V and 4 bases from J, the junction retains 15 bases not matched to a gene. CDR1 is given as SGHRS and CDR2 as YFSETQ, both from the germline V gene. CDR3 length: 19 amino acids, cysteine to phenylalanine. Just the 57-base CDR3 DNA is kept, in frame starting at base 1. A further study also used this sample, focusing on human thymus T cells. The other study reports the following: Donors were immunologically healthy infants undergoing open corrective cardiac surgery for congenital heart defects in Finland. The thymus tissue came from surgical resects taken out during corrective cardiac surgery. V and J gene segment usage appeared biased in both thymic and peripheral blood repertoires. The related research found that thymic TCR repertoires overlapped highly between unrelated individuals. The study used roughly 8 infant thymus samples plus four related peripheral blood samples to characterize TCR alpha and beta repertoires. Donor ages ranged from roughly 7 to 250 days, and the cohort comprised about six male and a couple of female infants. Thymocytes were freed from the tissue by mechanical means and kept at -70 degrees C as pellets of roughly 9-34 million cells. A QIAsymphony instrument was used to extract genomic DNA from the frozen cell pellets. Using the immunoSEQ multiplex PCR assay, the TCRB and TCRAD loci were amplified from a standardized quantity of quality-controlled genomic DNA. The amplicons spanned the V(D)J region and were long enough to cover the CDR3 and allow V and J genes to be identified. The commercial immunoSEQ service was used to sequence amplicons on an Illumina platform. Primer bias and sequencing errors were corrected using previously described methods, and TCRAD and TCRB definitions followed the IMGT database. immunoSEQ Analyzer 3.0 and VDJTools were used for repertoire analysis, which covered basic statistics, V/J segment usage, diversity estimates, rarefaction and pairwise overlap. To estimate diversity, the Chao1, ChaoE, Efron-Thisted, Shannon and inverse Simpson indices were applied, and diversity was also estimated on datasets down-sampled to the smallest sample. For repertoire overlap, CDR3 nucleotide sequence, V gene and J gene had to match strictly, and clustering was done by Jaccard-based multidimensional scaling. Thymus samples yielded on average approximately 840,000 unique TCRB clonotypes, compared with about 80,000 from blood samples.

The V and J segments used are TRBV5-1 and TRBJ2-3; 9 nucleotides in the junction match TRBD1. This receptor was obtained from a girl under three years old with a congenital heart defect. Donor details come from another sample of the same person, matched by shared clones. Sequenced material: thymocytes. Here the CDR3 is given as CASSLEGATGGRRSDTQYF. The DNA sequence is TGCGCCAGCAGCTTGGAGGGGGCTACAGGGGGCAGACGGTCAGATACGCAGTATTTT.